This TCR beta chain is drawn from a study of blood T cell repertoires in COVID-19. This table comes from immunoSEQ multiplex PCR, and its TCRdb copy is limited to in-frame clones, with some not included. The sample consists of some 200,000 clones, 82% of them appearing once. CDR3 length: 18 amino acids. V was pared by 4 bases and J by 3 bases, with 9 bases of the junction left unmatched. Germline CDR1 SGHRS, CDR2 YFSETQ. Ages ranged from roughly 18 to 100 years, with residence in approximately 23 US areas. The TCR originated in an older woman with acute COVID-19. The sequenced sample consisted of PBMCs or T cells enriched from blood (not recorded which). J is TRBJ2-5 and V is TRBV5-1; 16 bases align to TRBD2. The CDR3 nucleotides are TGCGCCAGCAGCGGAGAAACGGGACTAGCGGGAGGGGAAGAGACCCAGTACTTC. Translation: CASSGETGLAGGEETQYF.